This TCR beta chain was obtained from a study of early T cells in non-severe SARS-CoV-2 infection. Unique molecular identifiers tagged individual cDNA molecules. TCRdb called the 5' RACE reads again in MiXCR, with one record for every CDR3 protein. This sample yields under 45,000 distinct CDR3 sequences, of which 5% to 6% are seen a single time; approximately 6% belongs to the top ten. Many counts were recorded for this clonotype. No antigen is known for it. General study results and limits: VDJdb matching skewed toward anti-spike CD8 responses, missing private and CD4 specificities.

V lost 2 bases, J lost 9 bases, and 6 bases stayed unmatched. This CDR3 region has 14 residues. Germline values: CDR1 WNHNN, CDR2 SYGVQD (reference sequence). The clonotype originates from an adult who was a healthcare worker with PCR-confirmed SARS-CoV-2 infection or an uninfected control (not recorded which). V and J are TRBV10-1 and TRBJ2-1; 8 bases map to TRBD2. Sequencing was performed on whole blood, taken at baseline. This chain's CDR3 is CASSEEVAGPEQFF. CDR3 DNA: TGCGCCAGCAGTGAGGAGGTAGCGGGACCTGAGCAGTTCTTC.